Listed here are 19 T cell receptor beta chains from one sample, sequenced in a study of T cell responses to AZD1222 COVID-19 vaccine. Profiling relied on immunoSEQ multiplex PCR, and the TCRdb table lists in-frame clones only, not all of them. The data contain over 120,000 clones, more than 85% of them singletons. The sample was peripheral blood, taken on day 0 of AZD1222 vaccination. These receptors all come from an adult in good health.

This chain links TRBV23-1 with TRBJ1-4; the match to TRBD1 covers 7 bases. TRBV23-1 belongs to the ORF category, with a function that is uncertain. This CDR3 is 15 amino acids long. The J segment lost 8 bases and the V segment lost 6 bases, leaving 12 bases of the junction unmatched. The CDR3 is CASSLRQGKGEKLFF. Here the CDR3 DNA reads TGCGCCAGCAGCCTCCGACAGGGCAAGGGAGAAAAACTGTTTTTT.

The chain joins TRBV4-1 to TRBJ2-3; 8 bases align to TRBD2. V was pared by 4 bases and J by 2 bases, with 8 bases of the junction left unmatched. The CDR3 has 16 residues. CDR1 is MGHRA and CDR2 is YSYEKL in the germline V gene. CDR3 in amino acids: CASSLQRGRYTDTQYF. In nucleotides, the CDR3 is TGCGCCAGCAGCCTTCAGCGGGGGAGATACACAGATACGCAGTATTTT.

The chain has TRBV7-3 and TRBJ1-2, with a tentative D call TRBD1 (6 bases). This CDR3 contains 13 residues. CDR1 and CDR2 from the germline V gene are SGHTA and FQGTGA. The ends were cut back, 5 bases at V and 5 bases at J, with 12 bases in the middle. Written as DNA, the CDR3 is TGTGCCAGCAGCCGAAACCAGGGGTATGGCTACACCTTC. Protein: CASSRNQGYGYTF.

The chain employs TRBV5-1 and TRBJ2-5; tentatively, D is TRBD1 (5 bases). Deletions cut 1 base from V and 4 bases from J, with 8 bases between. The germline V gene encodes CDR1 SGHRS and CDR2 YFSETQ. The CDR3 runs 13 residues. CDR3 in DNA: TGCGCCAGCAGCTTGATCCAGGGAGAGACCCAGTACTTC. Amino acid sequence: CASSLIQGETQYF.

This chain connects TRBV29-1 to TRBJ2-1; D possibly corresponds to TRBD1 (5 bases). Trimming removed 8 bases from V and 3 bases from J, with 11 bases in between. The CDR3 is 12 amino acids. The germline V gene has CDR1 SQVTM and CDR2 ANQGSEA. For the CDR3, the DNA is TGCAGCTTCCCTACAGGCTACAATGAGCAGTTCTTC. Translated, it gives CSFPTGYNEQFF.

The gene calls are TRBV6-6 and TRBJ1-5; 9 nucleotides match TRBD1. The germline V gene encodes CDR1 MNHNY and CDR2 SVGAGI (reference sequence). V trimming: 5 bases; J trimming: 7 bases; junction bases outside the gene matches: 6. This CDR3 is built from 14 residues. CDR3 residues: CASSGGTGNQPQHF. DNA for the CDR3: TGTGCCAGCAGTGGGGGGACAGGGAACCAGCCCCAGCATTTT.

The chain's CDR3 is CASSWGESPLHF. Here the CDR3 DNA reads TGTGCCAGCAGTTGGGGAGAGTCACCCCTCCACTTT. The chain links TRBV12-3 or TRBV12-4 to TRBJ1-6; D remains ambiguous. The CDR3 sequence is 12 residues long. Deletions cut 4 bases from V and 10 bases from J, with 8 bases between.

With respect to this clone: An end of the junction does not agree with germline; a read error may underlie this. The chain is built from TRBV2 and TRBJ2-7, with D uncertain. In germline, CDR1 is SNHLY, CDR2 FYNNEI. CDR3 length: 15 residues. Written as DNA, the CDR3 is TGTGCCAGCAGTGCCGGGCTAGGTGGTGTTTACGATCAGTACTTC. Amino acid sequence: CASSAGLGGVYDQYF. Full variable domain (missing parts from reference TRBV2 and TRBJ2-7): EPEVTQTPSHQVTQMGQEVILRCVPISNHLYFYWYRQILGQKVEFLVSFYNNEISEKSEIFDDQFSVERPDGSNFTLKIRSTKLEDSAMYFCASSAGLGGVYDQYFGPGTRLTVT.

V gene TRBV3-1 (or the pseudogene TRBV3-2) combines with J gene TRBJ1-2; D ambiguous. Looked up from germline, CDR1 is LGHDT and CDR2 is YNNKEL (reference sequence). The CDR3 runs 15 residues. Trimming shortened V by 1 base and J by 3 bases, and 12 bases separated the two germline ends. The chain's CDR3 is CASSQGLRGDYGYTF. The CDR3 bases are TGTGCCAGCAGCCAAGGTCTAAGAGGTGACTATGGCTACACCTTC.

The chain carries TRBV7-2 and TRBJ2-5; D is perhaps TRBD2 (5 bases). This CDR3 contains 16 residues. The V gene lost 0 bases and the J gene lost 1 base, with 12 bases spanning the gap. Germline V CDR1 and CDR2: SGHTA, FQGNSA. CDR3 in DNA: TGTGCCAGCAGCTTAGCGCTCCGAGCGGTCCAAGAGACCCAGTACTTC. Encoded protein: CASSLALRAVQETQYF.

The chain joins TRBV10-2 to TRBJ1-6; no clear D. Per the germline V gene, CDR1 is WSHSY and CDR2 is SAAADI. V lost 2 bases to trimming and J lost 7 bases, with 12 bases between them. The CDR3 is made up of 15 amino acids. DNA of the CDR3: TGCGCCAGCAGTGAGGACATCGCGGGGAATTCACCCCTCCACTTT. Residues: CASSEDIAGNSPLHF.

V gene TRBV5-8 combines with J gene TRBJ1-5, with 9 bases lining up with TRBD1. The junction had 2 bases not matched to a gene; V was cut back by 2 bases and J by 2 bases. Germline V gene sequence: CDR1 SGHTS, CDR2 YDEGEE. The CDR3 spans 15 residues. CDR3 nucleotides: TGTGCCAGCAGCTTCAGGACAGGGGGCAATCAGCCCCAGCATTTT. As protein: CASSFRTGGNQPQHF.

This sequence joins TRBV29-1 and TRBJ2-2; D gene unclear. Trimming stripped 3 bases from V and 4 bases from J, with 12 bases between. The germline gives CDR1 SQVTM, CDR2 ANQGSEA. The CDR3 has 14 amino acids. The chain's CDR3 is CSVEVDWGTGELFF. The CDR3 nucleotides read TGCAGCGTTGAGGTCGATTGGGGCACCGGGGAGCTGTTTTTT.

CDR3 residues: CAWGRAGKEKLFF. The CDR3 bases are TGTGCCTGGGGTAGGGCAGGGAAGGAAAAACTGTTTTTT. The gene calls are TRBV30 and TRBJ1-4, with a weak D call TRBD1 (5 bases). CDR1 and CDR2 (germline): GTSNPN, SVGIG (reference sequence). V dropped 5 bases and J dropped 8 bases, with 15 bases sitting between them. This CDR3 is built from 13 residues.

The chain couples TRBV7-8 to TRBJ2-1; D perhaps matches TRBD1 (6 bases). Germline-derived CDR1 and CDR2 are SGHVS and FQNEAQ. The CDR3 totals 13 residues. The germline V and J ends were trimmed by 5 bases and 7 bases, with 12 bases remaining between them. This chain's CDR3 is CASSLGHTNEQFF. CDR3 coding DNA: TGTGCCAGCAGCCTGGGACATACTAATGAGCAGTTCTTC. Looking up the rest from reference TRBV7-8 and TRBJ2-1 gives the full variable domain: GAGVSQSPRYKVAKRGQDVALRCDPISGHVSLFWYQQALGQGPEFLTYFQNEAQLDKSGLPSDRFFAERPEGSVSTLKIQRTQQEDSAVYLCASSLGHTNEQFFGPGTRLTVL.

The chain links TRBV12-2 to TRBJ2-7. TRBV12-2 is reported as a pseudogene. This CDR3 has 14 amino acids. CDR3 protein: CASRLAGEAYEQYF. CDR3 coding DNA: TGTGCAAGTCGCTTAGCGGGGGAAGCCTACGAGCAGTACTTC.

This clone was counted a single time. CDR3 residues: CATSDNSQGNYGYTF. The CDR3 nucleotides read TGTGCCACCAGTGATAACTCCCAGGGGAACTATGGCTACACCTTC. This sequence joins TRBV24-1 and TRBJ1-2, with D perhaps matching TRBD1 (6 bases). The CDR3 sequence is 15 residues long. The V gene lost 3 bases and the J gene lost 2 bases, with 12 bases spanning the gap. Germline assignment: CDR1 KGHDR and CDR2 SFDVKD.

The rearrangement joins TRBV6-5 to TRBJ1-2; 7 nucleotides align to TRBD1. The ends lost 2 bases at V and 8 bases at J; junction bases unmatched: 8. CDR3 length: 14 residues. Per the germline V gene, CDR1 is MNHEY and CDR2 is SVGAGI. Here the CDR3 reads CASSYLDRVSGYTF. Here the CDR3 DNA reads TGTGCCAGCAGTTACCTAGACAGGGTCAGCGGCTACACCTTC.

The chain combines TRBV7-6 with TRBJ1-3, with TRBD1 matching 8 bases. V was pared by 5 bases and J by 0 bases, with 15 bases of the junction left unmatched. Germline CDR1 SGHVS, CDR2 FNYEAQ. CDR3 size: 19 residues. CDR3 bases: TGTGCCAGCAGCCCCCGGACAGGGCCCATCACCCCCTCTGGAAACACCATATATTTT. Its translation is CASSPRTGPITPSGNTIYF. The full variable domain, with the rest looked up from reference TRBV7-6 and TRBJ1-3, is GAGVSQSPRYKVTKRGQDVALRCDPISGHVSLYWYRQALGQGPEFLTYFNYEAQQDKSGLPNDRFSAERPEGSISTLTIQRTEQRDSAMYRCASSPRTGPITPSGNTIYFGEGSWLTVV.